These 19 T cell receptor beta chains originate from one sample sequenced in a study of shared clonotypes between healthy human individuals (dated by TCRdb to the early 2020s). Receptor libraries were prepared by the immunoSEQ multiplex PCR assay. TCRdb stores this immuneACCESS table with in-frame sequences only. Part of the clones is absent; in the studies checked, under half of the shortfall reflects unresolved V genes, and no reason is known for the rest. The sample table shows about 680,000 clones, and under 95% are seen once. The ten largest clones take up roughly 24% of the sample. CD8 naive samples were obtained by positive selection for CCR7 among CD45RO-negative cells, yielding a CD45RA+CCR7+ population from which TemRA cells were excluded. The sequenced material came from naive CD8+ T cells sorted from blood. The cell subset or site label of this sample denotes: CD45RA+CCR7+. The receptors were sampled from a man aged 30 to 45 in good health.

The rearrangement joins TRBV9 to TRBJ1-5; 7 bases are a match to TRBD1. V dropped 3 bases and J dropped 3; count of bases not matched to a gene: 3. This CDR3 is 14 amino acids long. The V gene's germline CDR1 is SGDLS and CDR2 YYNGEE. Here the CDR3 reads CASSEGADNQPQHF. The CDR3 DNA follows: TGTGCCAGCAGCGAGGGGGCGGACAATCAGCCCCAGCATTTT.

V gene TRBV6-1 combines with J gene TRBJ2-2, with D perhaps matching TRBD1 or TRBD2 (5 bases each). The V gene lost 6 bases and the J gene lost 2 bases, with 13 bases spanning the gap. This CDR3 spans 15 amino acids. Germline loops: CDR1 MNHNS, CDR2 SASEGT. Here the CDR3 DNA reads TGTGCCAGCAGGATGGGGGTATTAAACACCGGGGAGCTGTTTTTT. Amino acids: CASRMGVLNTGELFF.

The chain combines TRBV4-3 with TRBJ2-7, with 7 bases lining up with TRBD2. The CDR3 covers 15 residues. J was trimmed by 7 bases and V by 1 base; bases with no gene match: 10. Germline CDR1 reads LGHNA; CDR2 reads YSLEER. CDR3 in amino acids: CASSQVEGGSGEQYF. The CDR3 DNA reads as TGCGCCAGCAGCCAAGTAGAGGGAGGGTCGGGGGAGCAGTACTTC.

The chain combines TRBV4-1 with TRBJ2-7, with 8 bases aligning to TRBD1. The CDR3 has 14 amino acids. Germline CDR1 reads MGHRA; CDR2 reads YSYEKL. The V gene end was trimmed by 4 bases and the J gene end by 0 bases; junction bases not matched to a gene: 2. DNA for the CDR3: TGCGCCAGCAGCCTAACAGGGGGCTCCTACGAGCAGTACTTC. This gives the protein CASSLTGGSYEQYF.

Worth noting for this clone: The sample contains more than one DNA sequence encoding this CDR3. The chain employs TRBV5-5 and TRBJ2-2; D is ambiguous. Germline-derived CDR1 and CDR2 are SGHKS and YYEKEE (reference sequence). This CDR3 is built from 12 residues. V lost 1 base, J lost 3 bases, and 1 base lay in between. CDR3 sequence: CASSLYTGELFF. The CDR3 nucleotides read TGTGCCAGCAGCTTGTACACCGGGGAGCTGTTTTTT.

This rearrangement joins TRBV28 to TRBJ1-2; the D is unclear. The CDR3 contains 15 residues. The V end was cut by 7 bases, the J end by 4 bases, with 19 bases between. The V gene's germline CDR1 is MDHEN and CDR2 SYDVKM. The CDR3, as DNA: TGTGCCAGCAACCCGTCCCCAGTCAACTCCTATGGCTACACCTTC. Encoded protein: CASNPSPVNSYGYTF.

The chain carries TRBV11-2 and TRBJ2-7, with TRBD1 matching 10 bases. Germline CDR1 SGHAT, CDR2 FQNNGV. Germline trimming cut 5 bases from V and 3 bases from J; bases unmatched to any gene: 16. There are 18 residues in the CDR3. CDR3 nucleotide sequence: TGTGCCAGCAGCACCCGAGCCGGGACAGGGGTAGATATCTACGAGCAGTACTTC. Protein sequence: CASSTRAGTGVDIYEQYF.

The genes are TRBV2 and TRBJ1-3; possibly TRBD1 for D (6 bases). Germline CDR1 is SNHLY and CDR2 is FYNNEI. The germline V and J ends were trimmed by 9 bases and 4 bases, with 16 bases remaining between them. This CDR3 spans 14 amino acids. CDR3 DNA sequence: TGTGCCAGAAAAAGAAGGGACAAAGGAAACACCATATATTTT. It codes for CARKRRDKGNTIYF.

The V call is TRBV30, the J call TRBJ1-5, with a tentative D call TRBD1 (5 bases). Germline V gene data show CDR1 as GTSNPN and CDR2 as SVGIG (reference sequence). There are 13 residues in the CDR3. The V gene lost 0 bases and the J gene lost 5 bases, with 8 bases spanning the gap. The CDR3 sequence is CAWSVGEDQPQHF. DNA for the CDR3: TGTGCCTGGAGTGTAGGGGAGGATCAGCCCCAGCATTTT.

The chain links TRBV7-9 to TRBJ2-7; 13 nucleotides agree with TRBD2. V shed 5 bases and J 3 bases; nucleotides not matched to a gene: 4. The CDR3 is made up of 15 amino acids. Germline V gene sequence: CDR1 SEHNR, CDR2 FQNEAQ (reference sequence). The CDR3 sequence: CASSPGLAGIYEQYF. The DNA for the CDR3 is TGTGCCAGCAGCCCGGGACTAGCGGGGATCTACGAGCAGTACTTC.

CDR3 sequence (DNA): TGTGCCAGCAGCCCTCGACTAGCGGGAGGGGGGGAGCAGTTCTTC. Translation gives CASSPRLAGGGEQFF. V and J are TRBV11-3 and TRBJ2-1; TRBD2 matches 14 bases. Germline values: CDR1 SGHNT, CDR2 YENEEA. The CDR3 has 15 residues. J lost 10 bases, V lost 5 bases, and 7 bases had no gene match.

This chain uses TRBV7-2 with TRBJ2-2, with 7 bases that match TRBD2. Trimming cost V 5 bases and J 4 bases; bases outside gene matches: 10. CDR3 length equals 16 residues. Germline-derived CDR1 and CDR2 are SGHTA and FQGNSA. The CDR3 nucleotides are TGTGCCAGCAGCCCCCCTGCGGGAGTGGGCACCGGGGAGCTGTTTTTT. It encodes CASSPPAGVGTGELFF. Variable domain in full (rest from reference TRBV7-2 and TRBJ2-2): GAGVSQSPSNKVTEKGKDVELRCDPISGHTALYWYRQSLGQGLEFLIYFQGNSAPDKSGLPSDRFSAERTGGSVSTLTIQRTQQEDSAVYLCASSPPAGVGTGELFFGEGSRLTVL.

The chain joins TRBV5-1 to TRBJ2-7; TRBD1 aligns across 7 bases. This CDR3 is 14 amino acids long. Germline V gene data show CDR1 as SGHRS and CDR2 as YFSETQ. With 0 bases clipped from V and 3 bases from J, the junction kept 3 bases outside the gene matches. The CDR3 sequence is CASSLVGQIYEQYF. The CDR3 nucleotides are TGCGCCAGCAGCTTGGTGGGACAGATCTACGAGCAGTACTTC.

As for this clone: The same CDR3 is also encoded by other DNA sequences in this sample. V gene TRBV9 combines with J gene TRBJ2-7; 11 positions agree with TRBD2. V shed 0 bases and J 3 bases; nucleotides not matched to a gene: 2. CDR3 length equals 15 residues. CDR1 and CDR2 (germline): SGDLS, YYNGEE. CDR3 bases: TGTGCCAGCAGCGTAGGAACTAGCGGGAGCTACGAGCAGTACTTC. Translating it yields CASSVGTSGSYEQYF.

The gene calls are TRBV28 and TRBJ2-3, with D unresolved. The germline V and J ends were trimmed by 6 bases and 4 bases, with 8 bases remaining between them. CDR1 and CDR2 from the germline V gene are MDHEN and SYDVKM. CDR3 length: 12 amino acids. The CDR3 bases are TGTGCCAGCAGCCGACCCCCAGATACGCAGTATTTT. This encodes CASSRPPDTQYF.

The chain combines TRBV30 with TRBJ2-7, with TRBD1 matching over 7 bases. The V segment lost 2 bases and the J segment 2 bases; nucleotides outside the gene matches: 6. Germline lookup yields CDR1 GTSNPN and CDR2 SVGIG (reference sequence). The CDR3 has 14 amino acids. The DNA of the CDR3 is TGTGCCTGGAGTCGGACAGGCCTAACCTACGAGCAGTACTTC. Protein sequence: CAWSRTGLTYEQYF. Drawing the rest from reference TRBV30 and TRBJ2-7, the complete variable domain is SQTIHQWPATLVQPVGSPLSLECTVEGTSNPNLYWYRQAAGRGLQLLFYSVGIGQISSEVPQNLSASRPQDRQFILSSKKLLLSDSGFYLCAWSRTGLTYEQYFGPGTRLTVT.

The chain uses TRBV28 and TRBJ2-5; D ambiguous. Germline-derived CDR1 and CDR2 are MDHEN and SYDVKM. V was cut by 5 bases and J by 5 bases, with 15 bases left in between. CDR3 size: 14 residues. CDR3 sequence reads: CASSVKRPLETQYF. The DNA of the CDR3 is TGTGCCAGCAGTGTTAAACGTCCCTTGGAGACCCAGTACTTC. The whole variable domain, remainder taken from reference TRBV28 and TRBJ2-5, is DVKVTQSSRYLVKRTGEKVFLECVQDMDHENMFWYRQDPGLGLRLIYFSYDVKMKEKGDIPEGYSVSREKKERFSLILESASTNQTSMYLCASSVKRPLETQYFGPGTRLLVL.

The J gene is TRBJ1-1, the V gene TRBV27; TRBD1 matches at 9 bases. Trimming removed 5 bases from V and 0 bases from J; junction bases left unmatched: 10. Germline V gene sequence: CDR1 MNHEY, CDR2 SMNVEV (reference sequence). CDR3 length: 17 residues. The CDR3 region is CASSPRTGEAMNTEAFF. CDR3 in DNA: TGTGCCAGCAGTCCCCGGACAGGGGAGGCTATGAACACTGAAGCTTTCTTT.

The table lists this clone with a count of one. The rearrangement links TRBV6-4 to TRBJ2-2; possible D gene TRBD1, 5 bases. Per germline, CDR1 MRHNA and CDR2 SNTAGT. The V end lost 0 bases, the J end lost 1 base, and 9 bases lay between the germline ends. The CDR3 loop spans 16 amino acids. The CDR3 sequence is CASSDSGRKNTGELFF. CDR3 DNA sequence: TGTGCCAGCAGTGACTCGGGGCGGAAGAACACCGGGGAGCTGTTTTTT.